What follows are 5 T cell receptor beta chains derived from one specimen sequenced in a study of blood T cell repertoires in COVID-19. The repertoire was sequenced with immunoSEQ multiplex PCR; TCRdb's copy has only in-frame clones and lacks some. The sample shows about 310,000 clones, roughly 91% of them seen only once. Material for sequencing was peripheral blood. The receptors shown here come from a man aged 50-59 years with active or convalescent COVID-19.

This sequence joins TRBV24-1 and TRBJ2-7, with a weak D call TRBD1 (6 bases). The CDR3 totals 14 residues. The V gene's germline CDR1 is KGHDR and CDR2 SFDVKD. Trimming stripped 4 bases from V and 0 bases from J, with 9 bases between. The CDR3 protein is CATSDTGHSYEQYF. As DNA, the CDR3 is TGTGCCACCAGTGACACAGGGCACTCCTACGAGCAGTACTTC.

The CDR3 reads CSATGTDGNYGYTF. CDR3 coding DNA: TGCAGCGCCACCGGGACAGACGGCAACTATGGCTACACCTTC. The chain carries TRBV29-1 and TRBJ1-2; 7 bases line up with TRBD1. Germline V gives CDR1 SQVTM, CDR2 ANQGSEA. The CDR3 spans 14 residues. V lost 7 bases, J lost 2 bases, and 10 bases stayed unmatched.

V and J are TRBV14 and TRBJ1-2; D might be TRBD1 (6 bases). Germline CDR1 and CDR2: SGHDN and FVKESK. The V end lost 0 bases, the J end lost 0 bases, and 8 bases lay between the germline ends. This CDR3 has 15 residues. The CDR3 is CASSQDHRANYGYTF. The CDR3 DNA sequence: TGTGCCAGCAGCCAAGATCACAGGGCTAACTATGGCTACACCTTC.

CDR3 loop: CAWSSGGQEGYTF. The CDR3 DNA reads TGTGCCTGGAGTTCCGGAGGACAGGAAGGCTACACCTTC. The rearrangement uses TRBV30 and TRBJ1-2, with 7 bases that match TRBD1. Trimming at V came to 2 bases and at J to 8 bases, leaving 8 bases not matched to a gene. CDR3 length: 13 amino acids. Germline V gene data show CDR1 as GTSNPN and CDR2 as SVGIG (reference sequence).

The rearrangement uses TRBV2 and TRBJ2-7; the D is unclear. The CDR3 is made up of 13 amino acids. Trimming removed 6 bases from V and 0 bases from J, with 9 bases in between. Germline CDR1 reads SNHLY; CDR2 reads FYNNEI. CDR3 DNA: TGTGCCAGCAGCTTAATGAGCTCCTACGAGCAGTACTTC. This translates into CASSLMSSYEQYF. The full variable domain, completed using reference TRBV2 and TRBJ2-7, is EPEVTQTPSHQVTQMGQEVILRCVPISNHLYFYWYRQILGQKVEFLVSFYNNEISEKSEIFDDQFSVERPDGSNFTLKIRSTKLEDSAMYFCASSLMSSYEQYFGPGTRLTVT.